This TCR beta chain is from a study of T cell repertoires in cytomegalovirus infection. Study findings and constraints: Dominant in the ex vivo response were TCR beta clonotypes restricted by HLA-C and specific for CMV. Accumulated public TCR beta family frequency recognized individuals carrying CMV together with the relevant HLA.

Germline lookup yields CDR1 SGHTA and CDR2 FQGNSA. V was cut by 5 bases and J by 3 bases, with 22 bases left in between. The CDR3 totals 17 residues. This clonotype was seen at least ten times. The antigen is not known. TCRdb passed the reads through MiXCR, listing each CDR3 protein once. The data hold more than 200,000 distinct CDR3 sequences, with approximately 8.3% observed a single time. The specimen was PBMCs. The J gene is TRBJ1-2, the V gene TRBV7-2, with a weak D call TRBD1 (6 bases). The clonotype originates from a human donor in good health (CMV status not recorded). Some clones in this sample may be carry-over from other donors' samples. The CDR3 is CASSQGFIRGGDYGYTF. Written as DNA, the CDR3 is TGTGCCAGCAGCCAGGGGTTCATAAGGGGGGGCGACTATGGCTACACCTTC.